The T cell receptor (beta chain) described here comes from a study of identical twins. Study results and caveats: Memory repertoires showed no such pattern, whereas abundant cord blood beta clonotypes carried fewer insertions.

This clonotype has a count of ten or more. The antigen is undetermined. Healthy Caucasians supplied all donations. Germline V gives CDR1 SGHDT, CDR2 YYEEEE. V was shortened by 4 bases and J by 5 bases, with 12 bases between the two germline ends. The CDR3 totals 13 residues. Using its own MiXCR run on the 5' RACE reads, TCRdb lists one record per CDR3 protein. Of 690,000 or so distinct CDR3 sequences in the sample, over 8.5% were seen once. The sample was also reused in another study, on yellow fever vaccine responses in identical twins. That work states: As reported, the vaccine T cell response of twins seemed partly convergent and partly personalized.

The TCR originated in a woman aged 18-30 years in good health. J is TRBJ2-5 and V is TRBV5-6, with unresolved D. The source material was PBMCs. The CDR3 coding sequence is TGTGCCAGCAGCAATGTCCGTGGGGAGACCCAGTACTTC. The encoded protein is CASSNVRGETQYF.